This T cell receptor beta chain was captured in a study of shared clonotypes between healthy human individuals. Germline CDR1 reads SGHKS; CDR2 reads YYEKEE (reference sequence). Between the trimmed V and J ends, which lost 0 bases and 13 bases, there was a span of 13 bases. CDR3 length: 12 amino acids. Findings and limits, study-wide: With a few donors compared, around 4.7% of naive CD4 clonotypes were shared.

Some clones are missing from TCRdb's copy, which holds only in-frame ones; the method was immunoSEQ multiplex PCR. The table records about 530,000 clones, 96% of them present only once. For this clone: Antigen specificity is unknown.

The chain uses TRBV5-5 and TRBJ1-2; D is unresolved. The receptor's source is a woman aged 30 to 39 in good health. The sample comprised naive CD4+ T cells sorted from blood. Subset indicated: CD45RA+ positively selected. CDR3 bases: TGTGCCAGCAGCTTGGATGGGCTTGCGGTCACCTTC. Residues: CASSLDGLAVTF.